Below, 29 T cell receptor beta chains from the same sample are listed, as sequenced in a study of PD-1 blockade in classical Hodgkin lymphoma. Assay: immunoSEQ multiplex PCR; the TCRdb copy retains only in-frame clones and omits some. The sample lists under 30,000 clones, roughly 85% occurring once. In every patient, relapse followed autologous stem cell transplantation, while exposure to brentuximab vedotin differed. Purification of CD4+ T cells from thawed PBMCs was achieved by magnetic negative selection. The material was CD4+ T cells from blood, obtained at baseline. The receptors shown here come from a human donor with classical Hodgkin lymphoma.

CDR3 nucleotide sequence: TGCGCCAGCAGCCCTGGGACAGGGAACGGTATCTACGAGCAGTACTTC. Amino acid sequence: CASSPGTGNGIYEQYF. The chain is built from TRBV5-1 and TRBJ2-7; 9 nucleotides align to TRBD1. J lost 3 bases, V lost 4 bases, and 11 bases had no gene match. This CDR3 has 16 amino acids. Germline V gene lookup returns CDR1 SGHRS and CDR2 YFSETQ.

The V call is TRBV6-5, the J call TRBJ1-1, with 9 bases fitting TRBD1. V gave up 5 bases and J gave up 5 bases; unmatched junction bases: 6. Looked up from germline, CDR1 is MNHEY and CDR2 is SVGAGI. The CDR3 runs to 14 residues. The CDR3 sequence: CASSGDRGGTEAFF. The CDR3 DNA follows: TGTGCCAGCAGTGGTGACAGGGGGGGGACTGAAGCTTTCTTT.

This clone was found once. V usage is TRBV11-1 and J usage is TRBJ2-3; perhaps TRBD2 as D (5 bases). Germline values: CDR1 SGHAT, CDR2 FQDESV (reference sequence). The CDR3 length is 14 residues. V lost 5 bases, J lost 5 bases, and 14 bases lay in between. This CDR3 reads CASSRGSGEDTQYF. In nucleotides, the CDR3 is TGTGCCAGCAGCCGCGGGTCTGGGGAAGATACGCAGTATTTT. Supplemented by reference TRBV11-1 and TRBJ2-3, the full variable domain reads EAEVAQSPRYKITEKSQAVAFWCDPISGHATLYWYRQILGQGPELLVQFQDESVVDDSQLPKDRFSAERLKGVDSTLKIQPAELGDSAMYLCASSRGSGEDTQYFGPGTRLTVL.

This clone showed up just once. The chain recombines TRBV5-4 with TRBJ2-5; 10 bases agree with TRBD2. This CDR3 has 16 amino acids. Germline V gene lookup returns CDR1 SGHNT and CDR2 YYREEE (reference sequence). J lost 1 base, V lost 0 bases, and 3 bases had no gene match. In DNA form, the CDR3 reads TGTGCCAGCAGCTTGGGAACTAGCGGGGTCCAAGAGACCCAGTACTTC. This translates into CASSLGTSGVQETQYF.

This rearrangement joins TRBV6-1 to TRBJ1-1; D is ambiguous. Germline assignment: CDR1 MNHNS and CDR2 SASEGT. The CDR3 has 15 amino acids. V dropped 6 bases and J dropped 2 bases, with 16 bases sitting between them. CDR3 sequence: CASRASRQFNTEAFF. The CDR3 DNA is TGTGCCAGCAGGGCGAGCCGACAATTCAACACTGAAGCTTTCTTT.

This CDR3 is CASSPITGLRHNEQFF. The CDR3 DNA is TGTGCCAGCTCACCAATAACCGGCTTGAGGCACAATGAGCAGTTCTTC. The chain is built from TRBV18 and TRBJ2-1; D call uncertain. This CDR3 has 16 residues. CDR1 and CDR2 from the germline V gene are KGHSH and LQKENI. The V gene lost 2 bases and the J gene lost 5 bases, with 16 bases spanning the gap.

This chain joins TRBV6-5 and TRBJ2-2; D uncertain. V was cut by 5 bases and J by 4 bases, with 5 bases left in between. The CDR3 spans 12 residues. Per germline, CDR1 MNHEY and CDR2 SVGAGI. This chain's CDR3 is CASSKITGELFF. The CDR3 DNA sequence: TGTGCCAGCAGTAAGATCACCGGGGAGCTGTTTTTT.

There are a few counts of this clone. The chain is built from TRBV29-1 and TRBJ1-2; 9 positions agree with TRBD1. This CDR3 spans 13 amino acids. Trimming cost V 1 base and J 4 bases; bases outside gene matches: 1. CDR1 and CDR2 (germline): SQVTM, ANQGSEA. CDR3 coding DNA: TGCAGCGTTGAAGTGGGACAGGGCTATGGCTACACCTTC. Its protein is CSVEVGQGYGYTF.

The chain is built from TRBV2 and TRBJ2-1, with D possibly matching TRBD1 (6 bases). Looked up from germline, CDR1 is SNHLY and CDR2 is FYNNEI. This CDR3 spans 16 amino acids. V was clipped by 5 bases and J by 2 bases, with 16 bases between them. The CDR3 nucleotides are TGTGCCAGCAGTTTTAACCCGGGACATACCTACAATGAGCAGTTCTTC. This translates into CASSFNPGHTYNEQFF.

The J gene is TRBJ2-2, the V gene TRBV6-1, with D maybe TRBD2 (7 bases). Looked up from germline, CDR1 is MNHNS and CDR2 is SASEGT. CDR3 length equals 15 residues. Trimming took 0 bases from V and 7 from J, leaving 12 bases between them. For the CDR3, the DNA is TGTGCCAGCAGTGAAGCGCGGGGGCCTGGCGGGGAGCTGTTTTTT. Translation: CASSEARGPGGELFF.

V usage is TRBV6-1 and J usage is TRBJ2-5, with a weak D call TRBD2 (6 bases). CDR1 and CDR2 from the germline V gene are MNHNS and SASEGT. The V gene lost 6 bases and the J gene lost 1 base, with 15 bases spanning the gap. This CDR3 region has 15 residues. The CDR3 sequence: CASRGGRRGQETQYF. The CDR3 DNA reads as TGTGCCAGCAGGGGGGGTCGTAGGGGCCAAGAGACCCAGTACTTC.

The table lists this clone with a count of one. The chain carries TRBV6-5 and TRBJ1-2; D is perhaps TRBD1 (5 bases). V was shortened by 7 bases and J by 3 bases, with 12 bases between the two germline ends. CDR3 size: 13 residues. Germline V gene lookup returns CDR1 MNHEY and CDR2 SVGAGI. CDR3 in amino acids: CASTNGAHYGYTF. The CDR3 DNA is TGTGCCAGCACCAACGGGGCCCACTATGGCTACACCTTC.

The V and J genes are TRBV5-1 and TRBJ2-7; possibly TRBD1 for D (6 bases). Trimming left V 5 bases short and J 5 bases short, with 20 bases between. The CDR3 spans 15 residues. Germline V gives CDR1 SGHRS, CDR2 YFSETQ. In DNA, the CDR3 is TGCGCCAGCAGTCTTTACACAGGGTCCCACGACGAGCAGTACTTC. It specifies CASSLYTGSHDEQYF.

This chain joins TRBV2 and TRBJ1-4; D remains ambiguous. Trimming took 5 bases from V and 8 from J, leaving 15 bases between them. Germline-derived CDR1 and CDR2 are SNHLY and FYNNEI. The CDR3 spans 14 residues. CDR3 residues: CASSQAPLGEKLFF. The CDR3, as DNA: TGTGCCAGCAGTCAGGCTCCTTTAGGGGAAAAACTGTTTTTT.

This chain links TRBV19 with TRBJ2-3; 7 bases map to TRBD2. V shed 4 bases, J shed 0 bases, and the junction held 19 bases outside the gene matches. The CDR3 loop spans 20 amino acids. The germline V gene has CDR1 LNHDA and CDR2 SQIVND (reference sequence). CDR3 sequence reads: CASSTSLPSGGPTSTDTQYF. The CDR3 DNA sequence: TGTGCCAGTAGTACCTCCCTCCCTAGCGGAGGCCCCACTAGCACAGATACGCAGTATTTT.

The V and J genes are TRBV30 and TRBJ1-5; D unclear. Germline values: CDR1 GTSNPN, CDR2 SVGIG (reference sequence). V was trimmed by 5 bases and J by 4 bases, leaving 12 bases between them. The length of the CDR3 is 13 residues. The CDR3 sequence is CAWATGTNQPQHF. The DNA for the CDR3 is TGTGCCTGGGCGACCGGTACGAATCAGCCCCAGCATTTT.

This clone appeared a single time. This chain connects TRBV5-1 to TRBJ2-3; the D gene is possibly TRBD2 (5 bases). This CDR3 region has 13 residues. The V and J ends lost 0 bases and 10 bases respectively, with 12 bases between them. The V gene's germline CDR1 is SGHRS and CDR2 YFSETQ. The CDR3 is CASSLVTLGAQYF. The CDR3 region has the DNA TGCGCCAGCAGCTTGGTGACACTCGGGGCGCAGTATTTT.

This chain joins TRBV6-1 and TRBJ2-1; D remains unclear. Germline V gene lookup returns CDR1 MNHNS and CDR2 SASEGT. This CDR3 has 17 amino acids. V shed 2 bases and J shed 7 bases, with 21 bases lying between them. CDR3 bases: TGTGCCAGCAGTGAACCTATACATGTAAGGGAATTGAATGAGCAGTTCTTC. This translates into CASSEPIHVRELNEQFF.

This sequence joins TRBV29-1 and TRBJ1-1; no reliable D call. The CDR3 length is 17 residues. Trimming stripped 4 bases from V and 1 base from J, with 22 bases between. CDR1 is SQVTM and CDR2 is ANQGSEA in the germline V gene. The DNA for the CDR3 is TGCAGCGTTGGAAGTCCGCTATTCAGATCCCCGAACACTGAAGCTTTCTTT. This translates into CSVGSPLFRSPNTEAFF.

The chain combines TRBV5-4 with TRBJ1-1, with D tentatively TRBD1 (5 bases). V was cut by 3 bases and J by 11 bases, with 17 bases left in between. The length of the CDR3 is 13 residues. In germline, CDR1 is SGHNT, CDR2 YYREEE (reference sequence). CDR3 bases: TGTGCCAGCAGCTATGGGGCCGAGGGTTGGGCTTTCTTT. It encodes CASSYGAEGWAFF.

This clone was recorded once. The chain uses TRBV6-1 and TRBJ2-6; the D gene could be TRBD1 or TRBD2 (5 bases each). This CDR3 is built from 18 residues. Germline lookup yields CDR1 MNHNS and CDR2 SASEGT. Trimming took 4 bases from V and 1 from J, leaving 17 bases between them. CDR3 DNA sequence: TGTGCCAGCAGTGTCCCCCTGGGACCCAAGTCTGGGGCCAACGTCCTGACTTTC. It is translated as CASSVPLGPKSGANVLTF.

The CDR3 DNA sequence: TGTGCCAGCAGCCAAGAGGCCCAGGTGTTTCCCGGGGAGCTGTTTTTT. Its protein is CASSQEAQVFPGELFF. The chain combines TRBV4-2 with TRBJ2-2; no reliable D call. There are 16 residues in the CDR3. Germline lookup yields CDR1 LGHNA and CDR2 YNFKEQ. V gave up 0 bases and J gave up 6 bases, with 14 bases separating them.

This rearrangement joins TRBV5-1 to TRBJ1-1, with D possibly TRBD1 on 6 matching bases. Germline CDR1 reads SGHRS; CDR2 reads YFSETQ. The CDR3 is 14 amino acids. The ends were cut back, 4 bases at V and 1 base at J, with 11 bases in the middle. CDR3 amino acids: CASSLGGPNTEAFF. The CDR3 DNA sequence: TGCGCCAGCAGCCTGGGGGGCCCGAACACTGAAGCTTTCTTT.

This chain uses TRBV2 with TRBJ1-3, with D perhaps TRBD1 (5 bases). Germline V CDR1 and CDR2: SNHLY, FYNNEI. The CDR3 loop spans 12 amino acids. With 7 bases removed from V and 7 bases from J, the gap between germline ends came to 11 bases. The CDR3 nucleotides read TGTGCCAGCATCCTACGGGGGAACACCATATATTTT. Translation gives CASILRGNTIYF.

The chain combines TRBV30 with TRBJ1-2; D is unresolved. This CDR3 contains 12 residues. V gave up 8 bases and J gave up 0 bases, with 10 bases separating them. Germline-derived CDR1 and CDR2 are GTSNPN and SVGIG (reference sequence). The CDR3 sequence: CAAQSSNYGYTF. In DNA, the CDR3 is TGTGCCGCTCAAAGTTCTAACTATGGCTACACCTTC. The full variable domain, with the rest looked up from reference TRBV30 and TRBJ1-2, is SQTIHQWPATLVQPVGSPLSLECTVEGTSNPNLYWYRQAAGRGLQLLFYSVGIGQISSEVPQNLSASRPQDRQFILSSKKLLLSDSGFYLCAAQSSNYGYTFGSGTRLTVV.

This clone has a handful of counts. The chain combines TRBV2 with TRBJ2-7; no reliable D call. CDR1 and CDR2 (germline): SNHLY, FYNNEI. V gave up 2 bases and J gave up 3 bases, with 11 bases separating them. There are 14 residues in the CDR3. Here the CDR3 DNA reads TGTGCCAGCAGTGAATATCAAGGGCTCTACGAGCAGTACTTC. It yields the protein CASSEYQGLYEQYF.

V and J are TRBV30 and TRBJ1-3; no clear D gene. V shed 7 bases and J shed 0 bases, with 19 bases lying between them. This CDR3 comprises 16 residues. In germline, CDR1 is GTSNPN, CDR2 SVGIG (reference sequence). DNA for the CDR3: TGTGCCTTCGGCCGAGATTTCAGTGGCTCTGGAAACACCATATATTTT. Translation gives CAFGRDFSGSGNTIYF.

This chain links TRBV19 with TRBJ2-1; TRBD2 matches 15 bases. V was clipped by 5 bases and J by 2 bases; unmatched bases: 10. Germline values: CDR1 LNHDA, CDR2 SQIVND (reference sequence). This CDR3 spans 19 amino acids. In DNA, the CDR3 is TGTGCCAGTAGTGGGGGACTAGCGGGAGGAAAACCACCCTACAATGAGCAGTTCTTC. Translating gives CASSGGLAGGKPPYNEQFF.

This clone was found a few times. The chain couples TRBV2 to TRBJ2-7, with 8 bases fitting TRBD2. This CDR3 contains 12 residues. Germline V gene sequence: CDR1 SNHLY, CDR2 FYNNEI. V shed 10 bases, J shed 5 bases, and the junction held 7 bases outside the gene matches. Here the CDR3 DNA reads TGTGCCAATAGGGCCGGGGGGGACGAGCAGTACTTC. Encoded protein: CANRAGGDEQYF.